This TCR beta chain was identified in a study of blood T cell repertoires in COVID-19. About the study: The study drew acute and convalescent COVID-19 samples from the United States, Italy and Spain. Sample material is recorded as cDNA or gDNA derived from T cells, B-cell-depleted T cells, or PBMCs.

From germline, CDR1 is MNHEY and CDR2 SMNVEV (reference sequence). CDR3 length equals 14 residues. The V end was cut by 5 bases, the J end by 6 bases, with 14 bases between. Cohorts were based on clinical histories the participants reported. Before they entered the study, exposed participants had met a COVID-19 case within 2 weeks. Generated by immunoSEQ multiplex PCR, the TCRdb table keeps only in-frame clones and is missing some. The repertoire has 180,000 or so clones, 70% to 80% of them found once; the top ten carry under 15%. The chain recombines TRBV27 with TRBJ2-1; no reliable D call. Sequencing used PBMCs or T cells enriched from blood (not recorded which). This TCR came from a man aged 60 to 69 who had been exposed to COVID-19. Here the CDR3 reads CASSPPPRFNEQFF. CDR3 sequence (DNA): TGTGCCAGCAGTCCGCCCCCGCGGTTCAATGAGCAGTTCTTC.